This TCR beta chain originates from a study of tumor and adjacent non-tumor tissue in lung cancer. The wider study: The patients, 10 or so men and four to six women, were about 31 to 76 with stage I to III disease.

Note on this clonotype: Its ends do not fully match the called genes, so a read error is possible.

Three rounds of nested PCR, following a modified ARM-PCR protocol, produced the TCRbeta library. TCRdb processed the multiplex PCR reads anew with MiXCR; each CDR3 protein has one entry. The sample records about 98,000 distinct CDR3 sequences, roughly 80% being singletons. Germline V gene sequence: CDR1 SGHAT, CDR2 FQNNGV. This CDR3 has 14 amino acids. The template was RNA from unsorted bulk tissue. More than 3 cm separated this lung sample from the edge of the tumor. What was sequenced was distant non-tumor lung tissue. The TCR comes from a man aged 55 to 70 with small cell lung cancer. The J gene is TRBJ1-1, the V gene TRBV11-2; 12 nucleotides match TRBD1. The CDR3 nucleotides are TGTACCAGCAGCGGGGACAGGGGGCCAACTGAAGCTGTCTTT. The encoded protein is CTSSGDRGPTEAVF.